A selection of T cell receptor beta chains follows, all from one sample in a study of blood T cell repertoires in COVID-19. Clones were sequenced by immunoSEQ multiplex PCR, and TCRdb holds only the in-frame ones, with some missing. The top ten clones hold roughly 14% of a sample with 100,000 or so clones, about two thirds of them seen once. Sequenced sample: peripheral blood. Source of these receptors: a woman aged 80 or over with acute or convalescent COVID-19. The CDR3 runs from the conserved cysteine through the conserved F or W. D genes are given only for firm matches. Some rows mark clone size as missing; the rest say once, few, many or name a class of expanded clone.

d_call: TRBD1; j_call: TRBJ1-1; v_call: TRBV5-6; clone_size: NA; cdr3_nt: TGTGCCAGCAGCCCCGGGACAGGGTCCATGAACACTGAAGCTTTCTTT; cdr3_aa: CASSPGTGSMNTEAFF
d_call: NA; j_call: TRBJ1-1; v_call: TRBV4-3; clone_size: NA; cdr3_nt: TGCGCCAGCAGCAGGAGTGAAACGAATGAAGCTTTCTTT; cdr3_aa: CASSRSETNEAFF
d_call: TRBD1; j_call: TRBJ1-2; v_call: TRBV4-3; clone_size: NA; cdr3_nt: TGCGCCAGCAGCCAAGAGTTCTCTTGGGACAGGGCTTTACTTTCTAACTATGGCTACACCTTC; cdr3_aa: CASSQEFSWDRALLSNYGYTF
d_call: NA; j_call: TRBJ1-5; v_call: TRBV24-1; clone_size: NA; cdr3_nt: TGTGCCACCAGTGACGCGACAGTCGATCAGCCCCAGCATTTT; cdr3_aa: CATSDATVDQPQHF
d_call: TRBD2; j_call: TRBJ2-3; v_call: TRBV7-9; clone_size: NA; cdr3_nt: TGTGCCAGCAGCTTAGTTCAAAGCGGGGGGCGTCTAGATACGCAGTATTTT; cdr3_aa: CASSLVQSGGRLDTQYF
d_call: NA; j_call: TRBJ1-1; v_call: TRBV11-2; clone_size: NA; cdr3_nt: TGTGCCAGCAGTTTTGGTAGTGCTACTGAAGCTTTCTTT; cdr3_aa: CASSFGSATEAFF
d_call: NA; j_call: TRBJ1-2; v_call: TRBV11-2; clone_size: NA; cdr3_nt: TGTGCCAGCAGCTCGTATGAGGTGGGGCCCTACAACTATGGCTACACCTTC; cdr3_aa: CASSSYEVGPYNYGYTF
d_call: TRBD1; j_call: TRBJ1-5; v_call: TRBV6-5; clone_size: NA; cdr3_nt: TGTGCCAGCAGTCGGGACAGGGTACAGCCCCAGCATTTT; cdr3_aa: CASSRDRVQPQHF
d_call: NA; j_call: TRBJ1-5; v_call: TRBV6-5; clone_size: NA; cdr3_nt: TGTGCCAGCCAACAGGGATCAGGGCATCAGCCCCAGCATTTT; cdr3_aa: CASQQGSGHQPQHF
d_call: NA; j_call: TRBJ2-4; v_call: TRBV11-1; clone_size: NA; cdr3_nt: TGTGCCAGCAGCTTAAGTCTGGCCCCACGGTACTTC; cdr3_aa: CASSLSLAPRYF
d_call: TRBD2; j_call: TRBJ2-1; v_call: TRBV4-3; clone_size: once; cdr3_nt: TGCCCCCGCCGCCGGCCCCTCGGTGCGGGGGGTTCCGATGAGCAGTTCTTC; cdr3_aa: CPRRRPLGAGGSDEQFF
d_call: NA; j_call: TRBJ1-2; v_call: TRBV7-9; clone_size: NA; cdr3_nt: TGTGCCAGCAGCCCAGCCCCTGGGAGAGGGTACGATGGCTACACCTTC; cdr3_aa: CASSPAPGRGYDGYTF
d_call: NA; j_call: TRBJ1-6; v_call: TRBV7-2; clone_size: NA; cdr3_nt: TGTGCCAGCAGTCTCGAGGGGAACAGGGCCTTGTCCTATTCACCCCTCCACTTT; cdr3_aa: CASSLEGNRALSYSPLHF
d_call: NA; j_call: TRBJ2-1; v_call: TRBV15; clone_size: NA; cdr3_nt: TGTGCTGCTGTGAGGGCCGATGAGCAGTTCTTC; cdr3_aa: CAAVRADEQFF
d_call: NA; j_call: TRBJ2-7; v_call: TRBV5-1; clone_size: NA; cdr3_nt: TGCGCCAGCAGCCCCCAAGAGTCCAGGGGAGTGCAGTACTTC; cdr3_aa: CASSPQESRGVQYF
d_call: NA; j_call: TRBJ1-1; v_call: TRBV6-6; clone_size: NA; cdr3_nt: TGTGCCACTGAGTCGGGGGGAGGGAACACTGAAGCTTTCTTT; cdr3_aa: CATESGGGNTEAFF
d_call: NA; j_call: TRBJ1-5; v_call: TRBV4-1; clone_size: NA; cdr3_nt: TGCGCCAGCAGCCAAGAAGGCCGGGGGAGCAATCAGCCCCAGCATTTT; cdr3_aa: CASSQEGRGSNQPQHF
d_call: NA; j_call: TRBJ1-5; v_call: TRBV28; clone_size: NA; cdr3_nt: TGTGCCAGCAGGTACCCCGAGGACTACAATCAGCCCCAGCATTTT; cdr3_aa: CASRYPEDYNQPQHF
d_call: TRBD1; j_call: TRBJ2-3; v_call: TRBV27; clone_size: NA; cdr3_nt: TGTGCCAGCAGTTTCACAGGGGGCAGGGTCCAGGATACGCAGTATTTT; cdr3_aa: CASSFTGGRVQDTQYF
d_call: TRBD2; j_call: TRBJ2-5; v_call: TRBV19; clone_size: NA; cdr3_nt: TGTGCCAGTAGTATAGCGGGGGGGCCGCGAGAGACCCAGTACTTC; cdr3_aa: CASSIAGGPRETQYF
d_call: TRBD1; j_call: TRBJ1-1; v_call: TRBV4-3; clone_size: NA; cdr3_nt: TGCGCCAGCAGCCAAAGGGCAGGGGGGTACACTGAAGCTTTCTTT; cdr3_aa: CASSQRAGGYTEAFF
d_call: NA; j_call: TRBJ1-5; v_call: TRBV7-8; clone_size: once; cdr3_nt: TGTGCCAGCAGCTTAAGGGTGGCAGGGGACGGTCAGCCCCAGCATTTT; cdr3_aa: CASSLRVAGDGQPQHF
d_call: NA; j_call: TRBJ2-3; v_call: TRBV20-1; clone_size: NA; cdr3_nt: TGCAGTGCCAGAACAGGAGATACGCAGTATTTT; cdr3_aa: CSARTGDTQYF
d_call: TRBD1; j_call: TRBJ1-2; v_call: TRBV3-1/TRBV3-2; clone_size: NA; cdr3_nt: TGTGCCAGCAGACCACTGACAGGGGGTGCTGGCTACACCTTC; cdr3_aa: CASRPLTGGAGYTF
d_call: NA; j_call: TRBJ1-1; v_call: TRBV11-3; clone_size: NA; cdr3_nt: TGTGCCAGCTCCCCCGGGGGGCTGATCACTGAAGCTTTCTTT; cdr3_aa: CASSPGGLITEAFF
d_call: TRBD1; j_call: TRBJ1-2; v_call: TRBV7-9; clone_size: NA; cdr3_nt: TGTGCCAGCAGGGCCGGGACAGGGAATGAATATGGCTACACCTTC; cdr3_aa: CASRAGTGNEYGYTF
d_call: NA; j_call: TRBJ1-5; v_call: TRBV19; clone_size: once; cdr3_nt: TGTGCCAGTAGTATAACGGGTGGCCCCCATCAGCCCCAGCATTTT; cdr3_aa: CASSITGGPHQPQHF
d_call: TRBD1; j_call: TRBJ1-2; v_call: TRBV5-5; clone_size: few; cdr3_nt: TGTGCCAGCAGCCGGACAGGGGGCTATGGCTACACCTTC; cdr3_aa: CASSRTGGYGYTF
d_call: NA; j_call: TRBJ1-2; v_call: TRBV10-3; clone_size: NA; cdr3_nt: TGTGCCATCGGAGGAGTTAACTATGGCTACACCTTC; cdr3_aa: CAIGGVNYGYTF
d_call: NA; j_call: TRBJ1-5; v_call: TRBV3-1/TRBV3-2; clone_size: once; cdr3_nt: TGTGCCAGCAGCCAAAACCCCAGTCAATCTCAGCCCCAGCATTTT; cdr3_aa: CASSQNPSQSQPQHF
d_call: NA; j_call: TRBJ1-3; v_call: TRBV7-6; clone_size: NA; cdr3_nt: TGTGCCAGCAGCTTAGGGTCATTTAGGAGGGCTGGAAACACCATATATTTT; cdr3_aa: CASSLGSFRRAGNTIYF
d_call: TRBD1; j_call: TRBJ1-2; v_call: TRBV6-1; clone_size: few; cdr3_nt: TGTGCCAGCAGTGCTACACGGACAGGGAGCTATTATGGCTACACCTTC; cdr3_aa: CASSATRTGSYYGYTF
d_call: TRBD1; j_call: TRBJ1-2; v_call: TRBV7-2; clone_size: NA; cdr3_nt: TGTGCCAGCAGCCCGATGGGGACAGGCTATGGCTACACCTTC; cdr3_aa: CASSPMGTGYGYTF
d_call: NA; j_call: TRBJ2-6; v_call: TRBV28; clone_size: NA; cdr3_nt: TGTGCCAGCAGTTTAATTCGCAGGGCCTCTGGGGCCAACGTCCTGACTTTC; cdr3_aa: CASSLIRRASGANVLTF
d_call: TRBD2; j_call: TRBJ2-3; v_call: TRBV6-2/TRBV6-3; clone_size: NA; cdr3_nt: TGTGCCAGCAGTTACATTGGACTAGCGGGGGACACAGATACGCAGTATTTT; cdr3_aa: CASSYIGLAGDTDTQYF
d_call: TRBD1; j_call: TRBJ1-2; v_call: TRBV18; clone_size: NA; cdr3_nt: TGTGCCAGCTCACCCGGAGGGACAGGGATCGGTCGAGGCTACACCTTC; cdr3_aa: CASSPGGTGIGRGYTF
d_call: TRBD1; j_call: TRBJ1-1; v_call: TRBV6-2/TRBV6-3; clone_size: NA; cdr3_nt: TGTGCCAGCAGTCACAGGGGGAACACTGAAGCTTTCTTT; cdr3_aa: CASSHRGNTEAFF
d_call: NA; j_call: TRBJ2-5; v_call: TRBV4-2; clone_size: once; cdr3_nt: TGTGCCAGCAGAAGGGGCCAAGAGACCCAGTACTTC; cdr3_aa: CASRRGQETQYF
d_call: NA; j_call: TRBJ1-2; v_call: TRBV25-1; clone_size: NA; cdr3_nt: TGTGCCAGCAGTTATCATGGGGGCAACTATGGCTACACCTTC; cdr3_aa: CASSYHGGNYGYTF
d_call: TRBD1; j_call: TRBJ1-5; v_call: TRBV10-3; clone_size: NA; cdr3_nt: TGTGCCATCAGTTCCGGGACAGGGACACCCTCCGGTCAGCCCCAGCATTTT; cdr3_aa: CAISSGTGTPSGQPQHF